This TCR beta chain appears in the sequencing data of a study of T cell repertoires in cytomegalovirus infection. Overall study context: Evidence of both CMV infection and a matching HLA type came from public TCR beta signatures.

Details on this clonotype: The antigen is undetermined.

Broader study findings: HLA-C-restricted CMV clonotypes gave the most frequent clonotype in two of eight donors.

One entry per CDR3 protein results from TCRdb running MiXCR on the reads. The sample holds about 740,000 distinct CDR3 sequences, 30% to 40% seen once. Germline V CDR1 and CDR2: MNHEY, SMNVEV (reference sequence). Trimming removed 0 bases at V and 2 bases at J, with 5 bases between. This CDR3 region has 14 residues. Sequences were derived from cultured PBMCs, sampled from culture after CMV antigen stimulation. This receptor was taken from a human donor in good health (CMV status not recorded). Some clones in this sample may be carry-over from other donors' samples. This rearrangement joins TRBV27 to TRBJ1-3; D gene uncertain. The CDR3 region has the DNA TGTGCCAGCAGTTTATCCGTCGCTGGAAACACCATATATTTT. Its translation: CASSLSVAGNTIYF.